Below are 13 T cell receptor beta chains sequenced from a single sample in a study of T cell responses to AZD1222 COVID-19 vaccine. Only in-frame clones appear in the TCRdb table, and some are missing; sequencing was by immunoSEQ multiplex PCR. Here the sample spans around 120,000 clones, about 94% being singletons. The sequenced sample was peripheral blood, obtained on day 0 of AZD1222 vaccination. The receptors derive from an adult in good health.

The chain carries TRBV5-6 and TRBJ2-1; 14 nucleotides agree with TRBD2. The CDR3 is 16 residues long. J lost 7 bases, V lost 4 bases, and 7 bases had no gene match. Germline V CDR1 and CDR2: SGHDT, YYEEEE. Here the CDR3 DNA reads TGTGCCAGCAGCGGGACTAGCGGGGGAACTTGGAATGAGCAGTTCTTC. Encoded protein: CASSGTSGGTWNEQFF.

The chain employs TRBV28 and TRBJ2-2; tentatively, D is TRBD1 (6 bases). CDR3 length: 14 amino acids. The V gene lost 1 base and the J gene lost 6 bases, with 9 bases spanning the gap. The germline CDR1 and CDR2 sequences are MDHEN and SYDVKM. This CDR3 reads CASSLYRASGELFF. The CDR3 nucleotides are TGTGCCAGCAGTTTATACAGGGCTTCCGGGGAGCTGTTTTTT.

The chain recombines TRBV3-1 (or the pseudogene TRBV3-2) with TRBJ2-1; D perhaps matches TRBD1 (6 bases). Germline CDR1 is LGHDT and CDR2 is YNNKEL (reference sequence). V was pared by 4 bases and J by 4 bases, with 14 bases between. The CDR3 contains 15 residues. CDR3 coding DNA: TGTGCCAGCAGCCCCTGGGGGACACCTTACAATGAGCAGTTCTTC. Amino acid sequence: CASSPWGTPYNEQFF.

The chain has TRBV28 and TRBJ1-6; TRBD1 might be the D (6 bases). Trimming pared 8 bases from V and 7 bases from J, leaving 12 bases between. Per the germline V gene, CDR1 is MDHEN and CDR2 is SYDVKM. The CDR3 runs to 13 residues. The CDR3 loop is CASLRTGNSPLHF. The CDR3 DNA reads TGTGCCAGCCTTAGAACAGGGAATTCACCCCTCCACTTT.

The rearrangement uses TRBV19 and TRBJ1-2; 7 bases align to TRBD1. This CDR3 is built from 14 residues. Per germline, CDR1 LNHDA and CDR2 SQIVND (reference sequence). V trimming: 6 bases; J trimming: 6 bases; junction bases outside the gene matches: 10. CDR3 sequence reads: CASSLGTVWDGYTF. DNA for the CDR3: TGTGCCAGTAGCCTTGGGACAGTTTGGGATGGCTACACCTTC. The full variable domain, its missing parts supplied by reference TRBV19 and TRBJ1-2, is DGGITQSPKYLFRKEGQNVTLSCEQNLNHDAMYWYRQDPGQGLRLIYYSQIVNDFQKGDIAEGYSVSREKKESFPLTVTSAQKNPTAFYLCASSLGTVWDGYTFGSGTRLTVV.

CDR3 protein: CASSLDGFNTEAFF. Here the CDR3 DNA reads TGTGCCAGCAGCTTAGACGGCTTTAACACTGAAGCTTTCTTT. The rearrangement uses TRBV7-2 and TRBJ1-1; D is ambiguous. With 1 base removed from V and 2 bases from J, the gap between germline ends came to 8 bases. This CDR3 has 14 amino acids. CDR1 is SGHTA and CDR2 is FQGNSA in the germline V gene.

The chain combines TRBV19 with TRBJ1-4; the D is unclear. The CDR3 extends over 12 amino acids. Germline loops: CDR1 LNHDA, CDR2 SQIVND (reference sequence). Trimming pared 3 bases from V and 7 bases from J, leaving 6 bases between. CDR3 in amino acids: CASSIKGEKLFF. Written as DNA, the CDR3 is TGTGCCAGTAGTATTAAGGGTGAAAAACTGTTTTTT.

The CDR3 bases are TGTGCCATTCTCGGCGGGGGGCTAACTACCTATGGCTACACCTTC. It yields the protein CAILGGGLTTYGYTF. The chain carries TRBV10-3 and TRBJ1-2; a possible D gene is TRBD1 (6 bases). The V end was cut by 9 bases, the J end by 4 bases, with 21 bases between. Per the germline V gene, CDR1 is ENHRY and CDR2 is SYGVKD. The CDR3 runs to 15 residues.

V and J are TRBV2 and TRBJ2-7; the match to TRBD1 covers 7 bases. Germline V gene data show CDR1 as SNHLY and CDR2 as FYNNEI. Losses at the gene ends were 2 bases for V and 1 base for J; bases not matched to a gene: 20. There are 20 residues in the CDR3. CDR3 loop: CASSESLPGPDRTSSYEQYF. CDR3 DNA sequence: TGTGCCAGCAGTGAATCGCTTCCAGGTCCGGACAGGACTTCTTCCTACGAGCAGTACTTC.

V is TRBV6-5 and J is TRBJ2-6; D is unresolved. The CDR3 spans 14 residues. The germline V gene encodes CDR1 MNHEY and CDR2 SVGAGI. Trimming removed 3 bases at V and 0 bases at J, with 3 bases between. The CDR3 region is CASSYFSGANVLTF. The DNA for the CDR3 is TGTGCCAGCAGTTATTTCTCTGGGGCCAACGTCCTGACTTTC.

This clone was detected only once. V usage is TRBV11-2 and J usage is TRBJ1-1; 9 nucleotides line up with TRBD1. V dropped 5 bases and J dropped 3; count of bases not matched to a gene: 7. The CDR3 totals 15 residues. Germline V gene lookup returns CDR1 SGHAT and CDR2 FQNNGV. CDR3 residues: CASSAPTGGDTEAFF. The CDR3, as DNA: TGTGCCAGCAGCGCGCCGACAGGGGGTGACACTGAAGCTTTCTTT.

The chain is built from TRBV9 and TRBJ2-3; 7 positions match TRBD2. This CDR3 contains 16 residues. Germline CDR1 reads SGDLS; CDR2 reads YYNGEE. After removal of 1 base from V and 2 bases from J, the junction contained 7 bases not matched to a gene. As DNA, the CDR3 is TGTGCCAGCAGCGTAAGAGGGCTAGCGGACACAGATACGCAGTATTTT. It is translated as CASSVRGLADTDTQYF.

The chain has TRBV12-3 or TRBV12-4 and TRBJ1-1, with D unresolved. CDR3 size: 11 residues. Trimming pared 4 bases from V and 6 bases from J, leaving 6 bases between. CDR3 protein: CASSYSAEAFF. CDR3 nucleotides: TGTGCCAGCAGTTACTCGGCTGAAGCTTTCTTT.